The next 24 T cell receptor beta chains were all read from a single sample in a study of blood T cell repertoires in COVID-19. Generated by immunoSEQ multiplex PCR, the TCRdb table keeps only in-frame clones and is missing some. The sample has about 63,000 clones, roughly 92% seen once. The sequenced sample consisted of peripheral blood. The receptors stem from a man aged 45 to 65 with active COVID-19.

J is TRBJ2-3 and V is TRBV7-9, with 8 bases fitting TRBD2. Germline CDR1 reads SEHNR; CDR2 reads FQNEAQ (reference sequence). V lost 2 bases, J lost 11 bases, and 6 bases stayed unmatched. This CDR3 region has 13 residues. The CDR3, as DNA: TGTGCCAGCAGCTTACAGGCGGGGGGCGTGCAGTATTTT. The encoded protein is CASSLQAGGVQYF. Using reference TRBV7-9 and TRBJ2-3 for the parts outside the CDR3, the full variable domain is DTGVSQNPRHKITKRGQNVTFRCDPISEHNRLYWYRQTLGQGPEFLTYFQNEAQLEKSRLLSDRFSAERPKGSFSTLEIQRTEQGDSAMYLCASSLQAGGVQYFGPGTRLTVL.

V and J are TRBV5-4 and TRBJ1-1; unclear D gene. CDR1 and CDR2 from the germline V gene are SGHNT and YYREEE (reference sequence). Trimming left V 0 bases short and J 6 bases short, with 12 bases between. This CDR3 region has 14 residues. The CDR3 DNA is TGTGCCAGCAGCTTGGCCGTAGACATCGCTGAAGCTTTCTTT. It is translated as CASSLAVDIAEAFF.

The V gene is TRBV6-5, the J gene TRBJ2-7; perhaps TRBD2 as D (5 bases). The germline V gene encodes CDR1 MNHEY and CDR2 SVGAGI. The CDR3 consists of 13 residues. V was clipped by 7 bases and J by 4 bases, with 14 bases between them. The CDR3: CASIVPGTYEQYF. Here the CDR3 DNA reads TGTGCCAGCATTGTCCCGGGAACGTACGAGCAGTACTTC.

This chain joins TRBV28 and TRBJ2-5; 7 bases are a match to TRBD1. The CDR3 length is 14 residues. V dropped 5 bases and J dropped 5; count of bases not matched to a gene: 8. Germline V gene data show CDR1 as MDHEN and CDR2 as SYDVKM. The CDR3 DNA reads as TGTGCCAGCAGTCCTAGGGGGCACGGGGAGACCCAGTACTTC. Its protein product is CASSPRGHGETQYF.

Comment on this clone: An end of the junction differs from the germline gene, which may be a read error. The chain uses TRBV19 and TRBJ2-2, with D perhaps TRBD2 (5 bases). CDR3 length equals 13 residues. The germline gives CDR1 LNHDA, CDR2 SQIVND (reference sequence). DNA for the CDR3: TGTGCCAGTATGAGGAATCCACCGAGGGAACTGTTTTTT. This codes for CASMRNPPRELFF.

This clone appeared once. The chain employs TRBV25-1 and TRBJ1-1; 9 positions match TRBD1. The CDR3 spans 15 residues. V gave up 2 bases and J gave up 0 bases; unmatched junction bases: 1. CDR1 is MGHDK and CDR2 is SYGVNS in the germline V gene. The CDR3 is CASSEGTGMNTEAFF. The CDR3 coding sequence is TGTGCCAGCAGTGAAGGGACAGGGATGAACACTGAAGCTTTCTTT.

The rearrangement joins TRBV11-2 to TRBJ2-1, with D maybe TRBD2 (5 bases). CDR1 and CDR2 from the germline V gene are SGHAT and FQNNGV. This CDR3 contains 15 residues. The germline V and J ends were trimmed by 6 bases and 7 bases, with 19 bases remaining between them. CDR3 amino acids: CASSSQRRSGNEQFF. The DNA for the CDR3 is TGTGCCAGCAGTTCACAACGGAGGTCTGGGAATGAGCAGTTCTTC.

The genes are TRBV25-1 and TRBJ2-2; D perhaps matches TRBD1 (5 bases). V was cut by 2 bases and J by 6 bases, with 13 bases left in between. Looked up from germline, CDR1 is MGHDK and CDR2 is SYGVNS. The CDR3 runs to 15 residues. CDR3 amino acids: CASSEGQGGAGELFF. The CDR3 DNA is TGTGCCAGCAGTGAAGGGCAGGGCGGCGCCGGGGAGCTGTTTTTT.

This clone was seen once. The chain carries TRBV18 and TRBJ2-7; the D gene is possibly TRBD2 (5 bases). Trimming left V 2 bases short and J 2 bases short, with 10 bases between. This CDR3 comprises 14 residues. Germline V gene lookup returns CDR1 KGHSH and CDR2 LQKENI. This chain's CDR3 is CASSPSPGTYEQYF. For the CDR3, the DNA is TGTGCCAGCTCACCATCCCCGGGGACCTACGAGCAGTACTTC.

The gene calls are TRBV19 and TRBJ1-5; D not resolved. Germline CDR1 LNHDA, CDR2 SQIVND (reference sequence). V gave up 5 bases and J gave up 9 bases, with 11 bases separating them. The CDR3 sequence is 12 residues long. The CDR3 bases are TGTGCCAGTAGTCCGTTTCCCGGGCCCCAGCATTTT. Amino acid sequence: CASSPFPGPQHF.

V usage is TRBV10-2 and J usage is TRBJ1-4, with a possible D match to TRBD1 (5 bases). CDR3 length equals 13 residues. In germline, CDR1 is WSHSY, CDR2 SAAADI. Trimming stripped 8 bases from V and 8 bases from J, with 15 bases between. CDR3 bases: TGCGCCAGCGGGAGGGACCCGAAGGAAAAACTGTTTTTT. Translation: CASGRDPKEKLFF.

This clone was observed a few times. This chain joins TRBV4-1 and TRBJ2-7; 10 bases are a match to TRBD2. Germline V gene lookup returns CDR1 MGHRA and CDR2 YSYEKL. Trimming took 3 bases from V and 5 from J; bases not matched to a gene: 7. The CDR3 runs 15 residues. In DNA form, the CDR3 reads TGCGCCAGCAGCCAGGGGGACACTAGCGGGGACGAGCAGTACTTC. Protein sequence: CASSQGDTSGDEQYF.

The rearrangement uses TRBV19 and TRBJ2-7; 8 bases are shared with TRBD1. Germline CDR1 LNHDA, CDR2 SQIVND (reference sequence). The length of the CDR3 is 14 residues. V dropped 8 bases and J dropped 2; count of bases not matched to a gene: 8. CDR3 sequence (DNA): TGTGCCAGTGGTCGGACAGGGAGTACCTACGAGCAGTACTTC. Amino acid sequence: CASGRTGSTYEQYF.

The V gene is TRBV4-1, the J gene TRBJ2-1; D is possibly TRBD2 (5 bases). V lost 4 bases and J lost 14, with 18 bases in between. Per the germline V gene, CDR1 is MGHRA and CDR2 is YSYEKL. This CDR3 has 13 amino acids. This CDR3 reads CASSPQSRTAEFF. The DNA of the CDR3 is TGCGCCAGCAGCCCTCAGAGTCGGACTGCCGAGTTCTTC.

The sample holds one count of this clone. The chain links TRBV19 to TRBJ2-3; TRBD1 might be the D (6 bases). Germline CDR1 LNHDA, CDR2 SQIVND (reference sequence). The CDR3 extends over 14 amino acids. The V end was cut by 7 bases, the J end by 6 bases, with 17 bases between. CDR3: CASTDRQLGDTQYF. The CDR3 DNA reads as TGTGCCAGTACAGACAGGCAGCTAGGGGATACGCAGTATTTT.

V is TRBV18 and J is TRBJ2-5; 7 bases map to TRBD1. The V gene's germline CDR1 is KGHSH and CDR2 LQKENI. V gave up 5 bases and J gave up 2 bases; unmatched junction bases: 8. The CDR3 has 15 amino acids. In nucleotides, the CDR3 is TGTGCCAGCTCAACCGGGACAGCTGATCAAGAGACCCAGTACTTC. Amino acids: CASSTGTADQETQYF.

The chain couples TRBV7-9 to TRBJ2-1; 9 bases map to TRBD2. The CDR3 extends over 15 amino acids. J lost 7 bases, V lost 2 bases, and 6 bases had no gene match. Germline lookup yields CDR1 SEHNR and CDR2 FQNEAQ (reference sequence). Here the CDR3 DNA reads TGTGCCAGCAGCTTAAAAAGCGGGGGGATTAATGAGCAGTTCTTC. Its protein product is CASSLKSGGINEQFF.

The chain links TRBV18 to TRBJ2-5; D possibly corresponds to TRBD1 (5 bases). This CDR3 contains 14 residues. V dropped 1 base and J dropped 2 bases, with 8 bases sitting between them. Germline V lookup: CDR1 KGHSH, CDR2 LQKENI. The CDR3 reads CASSPLTVQETQYF. In DNA form, the CDR3 reads TGTGCCAGCTCACCACTGACAGTTCAAGAGACCCAGTACTTC.

This rearrangement joins TRBV24-1 to TRBJ1-5, with 9 bases identical to TRBD1. V shed 2 bases, J shed 5 bases, and the junction held 3 bases outside the gene matches. The CDR3 is 15 amino acids. CDR1 KGHDR and CDR2 SFDVKD come from the germline V gene. The CDR3 loop reads CATSDSRTGDQPQHF. For the CDR3, the DNA is TGTGCCACCAGTGATTCGCGGACAGGGGATCAGCCCCAGCATTTT.

The chain links TRBV5-1 to TRBJ1-4, with 9 bases lining up with TRBD1. V shed 3 bases and J 4 bases; nucleotides not matched to a gene: 4. There are 15 residues in the CDR3. CDR1 and CDR2 from the germline V gene are SGHRS and YFSETQ. Here the CDR3 reads CASSSQGAVNEKLFF. The CDR3 nucleotides read TGCGCCAGCAGCTCACAGGGGGCGGTTAATGAAAAACTGTTTTTT.

The chain carries TRBV27 and TRBJ2-1, with 9 bases that match TRBD1. The CDR3 runs 15 residues. After removal of 7 bases from V and 4 bases from J, the junction contained 8 bases not matched to a gene. Germline lookup yields CDR1 MNHEY and CDR2 SMNVEV (reference sequence). CDR3 sequence reads: CASTGQGRLYNEQFF. The DNA for the CDR3 is TGTGCCAGCACCGGACAGGGGCGGCTTTACAATGAGCAGTTCTTC.

This clone was counted once. V gene TRBV6-6 combines with J gene TRBJ1-2, with no clear D. V was trimmed by 8 bases and J by 6 bases, leaving 13 bases between them. CDR1 is MNHNY, CDR2 SVGAGI, per germline (reference sequence). The CDR3 length is 12 residues. The chain's CDR3 is CASGERLDGYTF. DNA of the CDR3: TGTGCCAGCGGGGAGAGACTGGATGGCTACACCTTC.

V is TRBV10-3 and J is TRBJ2-1, with TRBD2 identical over 14 bases. Looked up from germline, CDR1 is ENHRY and CDR2 is SYGVKD. Trimming at V came to 6 bases and at J to 9 bases, leaving 10 bases not matched to a gene. This CDR3 is 16 amino acids long. The CDR3 DNA reads TGTGCCATCAGCCCCGGGACTAGCGGGGGCATTGGTGAGCAGTTCTTC. Amino acids: CAISPGTSGGIGEQFF.

The chain recombines TRBV28 with TRBJ2-7; a possible D gene is TRBD1 (6 bases). Trimming stripped 2 bases from V and 6 bases from J, with 23 bases between. The germline V gene has CDR1 MDHEN and CDR2 SYDVKM. The CDR3 is 17 residues long. Here the CDR3 DNA reads TGTGCCAGCAGTTTAGGTCTTTTCGCCAGGGGCTCGTCCGAGCAGTACTTC. Protein sequence: CASSLGLFARGSSEQYF. Complete variable domain (other parts from reference TRBV28 and TRBJ2-7): DVKVTQSSRYLVKRTGEKVFLECVQDMDHENMFWYRQDPGLGLRLIYFSYDVKMKEKGDIPEGYSVSREKKERFSLILESASTNQTSMYLCASSLGLFARGSSEQYFGPGTRLTVT.